Shown below are 12 T cell receptor beta chains from a single sample sequenced in a study of low-dose radiotherapy and immunotherapy resistance in tumors. Both TCRalpha and TCRbeta chains were reverse transcribed with V-gene-specific primers. It was with a constant-region primer and a V-primer adapter that TCRs were amplified over roughly 20 PCR cycles. TCRdb fed the reads into MiXCR, producing one record per CDR3 protein. Here the sample spans 85,000 to 100,000 distinct CDR3 sequences, just under 9.5% being singletons. The time point was: before trial treatment. The sample was PBMCs, taken before treatment. The receptors were gathered from a male donor with prostate cancer.

A word on this clonotype: This likely reflects a read error, since a far larger clone is one base away. The rearrangement uses TRBV4-3 and TRBJ2-7; D is possibly TRBD1 (6 bases). Deletions cut 1 base from V and 0 bases from J, with 10 bases between. The CDR3 covers 15 residues. Germline values: CDR1 LGHNA, CDR2 YSLEER. The CDR3 DNA is TGCGCCAGCAGCCAAGCAGGGGTGGGCTCCTACGAGCAGTACGTC. Its protein is CASSQAGVGSYEQYV.

Details on this clonotype: Given a far larger clone just one base away, this is likely a sequencing read error. The chain links TRBV2 to TRBJ2-7, with D tentatively TRBD1 (7 bases). Trimming left V 6 bases short and J 3 bases short, with 12 bases between. Looked up from germline, CDR1 is SNHLY and CDR2 is FYNNEI. CDR3 size: 13 residues. CDR3 protein: CASSAGQNYEQYF. The CDR3 region has the DNA TGTGCCAGCAGCGCGGGACAGAACTACGAGCAGTACTTC.

This clonotype was recorded many times. V is TRBV5-1 and J is TRBJ1-1, with D perhaps matching TRBD1 (5 bases). The ends were cut back, 4 bases at V and 5 bases at J, with 12 bases in the middle. The CDR3 spans 13 residues. Per germline, CDR1 SGHRS and CDR2 YFSETQ. This chain's CDR3 is CASSRTPGTEAFF. The CDR3 DNA sequence: TGCGCCAGCAGCCGGACACCGGGGACTGAAGCTTTCTTT.

This clonotype was counted many times. The rearrangement uses TRBV2 and TRBJ2-2, with D possibly matching TRBD2 (5 bases). Germline CDR1 reads SNHLY; CDR2 reads FYNNEI. The CDR3 consists of 15 residues. V dropped 11 bases and J dropped 2 bases, with 18 bases sitting between them. CDR3 residues: CASRYGGGNTGELFF. CDR3 nucleotides: TGTGCCTCCCGATACGGCGGAGGTAACACCGGGGAGCTGTTTTTT. Filled out from reference TRBV2 and TRBJ2-2, the complete variable domain reads EPEVTQTPSHQVTQMGQEVILRCVPISNHLYFYWYRQILGQKVEFLVSFYNNEISEKSEIFDDQFSVERPDGSNFTLKIRSTKLEDSAMYFCASRYGGGNTGELFFGEGSRLTVL.

This clonotype was seen at least ten times. The chain combines TRBV20-1 with TRBJ1-3; D is undetermined. V was cut by 3 bases and J by 8 bases, with 11 bases left in between. CDR1 and CDR2 from the germline V gene are DFQATT and SNEGSKA (reference sequence). This CDR3 contains 12 residues. The CDR3: CSASPTVDTIYF. CDR3 nucleotides: TGCAGTGCTAGTCCGACTGTAGACACCATATATTTT.

This clonotype was picked up many times. This chain joins TRBV18 and TRBJ2-7; tentatively, D is TRBD2 (5 bases). Germline assignment: CDR1 KGHSH and CDR2 LQKENI. The length of the CDR3 is 15 residues. V was shortened by 3 bases and J by 3 bases, with 15 bases between the two germline ends. The chain's CDR3 is CASSPASGPGYEQYF. The CDR3 DNA is TGTGCCAGCTCACCCGCCAGCGGCCCCGGCTACGAGCAGTACTTC.

The sample holds many counts of this clonotype. The genes are TRBV19 and TRBJ2-2; maybe TRBD2 (5 bases). V lost 3 bases and J lost 7, with 12 bases in between. The CDR3 contains 14 residues. Germline assignment: CDR1 LNHDA and CDR2 SQIVND (reference sequence). CDR3 amino acids: CASSMDPAGGELFF. CDR3 DNA: TGTGCCAGTAGTATGGACCCCGCGGGCGGGGAGCTGTTTTTT.

In its sample, this clonotype was seen many times. The J gene is TRBJ1-1, the V gene TRBV5-4, with 7 bases that match TRBD1. The CDR3 has 14 residues. CDR1 and CDR2 (germline): SGHNT, YYREEE (reference sequence). The ends lost 4 bases at V and 0 bases at J; junction bases unmatched: 3. This CDR3 reads CASSVGQMNTEAFF. CDR3 bases: TGTGCCAGCAGCGTGGGACAGATGAACACTGAAGCTTTCTTT.

This clonotype was observed many times. The V gene is TRBV28, the J gene TRBJ2-2; 10 bases agree with TRBD2. CDR3 length: 14 amino acids. Per germline, CDR1 MDHEN and CDR2 SYDVKM. The CDR3 sequence: CAAGTSANTGELFF. The CDR3 nucleotides read TGTGCGGCGGGGACTAGCGCGAACACCGGGGAGCTGTTTTTT.

In its sample, this clonotype was seen many times. The chain links TRBV20-1 to TRBJ1-5; 7 bases line up with TRBD1. V dropped 3 bases and J dropped 1; count of bases not matched to a gene: 3. The CDR3 loop spans 14 amino acids. Germline V lookup: CDR1 DFQATT, CDR2 SNEGSKA (reference sequence). Written as DNA, the CDR3 is TGCAGTGCTAGCCCGGGACAGAGCAATCAGCCCCAGCATTTT. It is translated as CSASPGQSNQPQHF.

This clonotype was seen many times. The genes are TRBV23-1 and TRBJ2-3; D may match TRBD1 or TRBD2 (6 bases each). TRBV23-1 is filed as an ORF, its function uncertain. This CDR3 is built from 16 residues. Trimming removed 2 bases from V and 1 base from J, with 13 bases in between. CDR3 residues: CASSQGGTLCTDTQYF. The CDR3 nucleotides are TGCGCCAGCAGTCAAGGGGGGACACTTTGCACAGATACGCAGTATTTT.

This clonotype was observed many times. This rearrangement joins TRBV3-1 to TRBJ2-3, with 11 positions matching TRBD2. The CDR3 runs 17 residues. The ends lost 3 bases at V and 5 bases at J; junction bases unmatched: 10. Germline V gene lookup returns CDR1 LGHDT and CDR2 YNNKEL (reference sequence). CDR3 loop: CASSHYLAGGPRDTQYF. The CDR3 DNA reads TGTGCCAGCAGCCACTACCTAGCGGGAGGTCCTAGAGATACGCAGTATTTT.